Shown below are 8 T cell receptor beta chains from a single sample sequenced in a study of long-term antiretroviral therapy in people with HIV. Survey level was the resolution at which the v3.0 immunoSEQ assay ran. Clones were read by immunoSEQ multiplex PCR, and TCRdb kept only the in-frame ones, dropping some. Here the sample spans 40,000 to 45,000 clones, nearly 95% being singletons. The starting material was unsorted PBMCs, obtained 3.7 years after starting antiretroviral therapy. These receptors were obtained from a woman in her 50s with HIV.

The chain couples TRBV7-2 to TRBJ2-7; no clear D gene. In germline, CDR1 is SGHTA, CDR2 FQGNSA. Trimming removed 5 bases at V and 0 bases at J, with 11 bases between. The length of the CDR3 is 14 residues. The CDR3 spells CASSLQPDSYEQYF. The CDR3 nucleotides read TGTGCCAGCAGCCTCCAGCCGGACTCCTACGAGCAGTACTTC.

In DNA, the CDR3 is TGCGCCAGCAACGAGCTAGCGGGGGGGAACAATGAGCAGTTCTTC. Translation gives CASNELAGGNNEQFF. The J gene is TRBJ2-1, the V gene TRBV5-1, with 12 positions matching TRBD2. The CDR3 consists of 15 residues. Germline-derived CDR1 and CDR2 are SGHRS and YFSETQ. The V segment lost 6 bases and the J segment 5 bases; nucleotides outside the gene matches: 6.

The chain is built from TRBV11-3 and TRBJ2-1, with 12 bases aligning to TRBD2. Germline V gives CDR1 SGHNT, CDR2 YENEEA. CDR3 length: 15 amino acids. With V trimmed by 4 bases and J by 8 bases, 6 bases remained unmatched. CDR3 region: CASSSSSGGAYEQFF. The CDR3 DNA sequence: TGTGCCAGCAGCTCCTCTAGCGGGGGGGCCTATGAGCAGTTCTTC.

This clone appeared once. This rearrangement joins TRBV19 to TRBJ1-5; the D gene is possibly TRBD1 (5 bases). V lost 3 bases and J 2 bases, leaving 11 bases between the germline ends. The CDR3 consists of 15 residues. Germline CDR1 LNHDA, CDR2 SQIVND (reference sequence). The CDR3 region has the DNA TGTGCCAGTAGTATCGGGGGAGGCGGCAATCAGCCCCAGCATTTT. Translating gives CASSIGGGGNQPQHF.

The chain has TRBV27 and TRBJ1-2; weak D call: TRBD1 (6 bases). Between the trimmed V and J ends, which lost 6 bases and 5 bases, there was a span of 13 bases. This CDR3 has 13 amino acids. Germline CDR1 MNHEY, CDR2 SMNVEV (reference sequence). The CDR3: CASRSDSQYGYTF. The CDR3 nucleotides are TGTGCCAGCAGGTCGGACAGCCAGTATGGCTACACCTTC.

V usage is TRBV6-5 and J usage is TRBJ2-1, with TRBD1 matching over 7 bases. CDR1 MNHEY and CDR2 SVGAGI come from the germline V gene. The V segment lost 2 bases and the J segment 0 bases; nucleotides outside the gene matches: 4. CDR3 length: 16 amino acids. The CDR3: CASSYASGGSYNEQFF. The CDR3, as DNA: TGTGCCAGCAGTTACGCCTCAGGGGGCTCCTACAATGAGCAGTTCTTC.

The V gene is TRBV2, the J gene TRBJ1-1; D not certain. Germline lookup yields CDR1 SNHLY and CDR2 FYNNEI. Trimming removed 6 bases from V and 1 base from J, with 6 bases in between. The CDR3 runs to 12 residues. Here the CDR3 reads CASRGKNTEAFF. The CDR3 DNA reads as TGTGCCAGCAGGGGGAAGAACACTGAAGCTTTCTTT.

This rearrangement joins TRBV30 to TRBJ1-1; D gene ambiguous. With 2 bases removed from V and 2 bases from J, the gap between germline ends came to 12 bases. The germline CDR1 and CDR2 sequences are GTSNPN and SVGIG (reference sequence). The CDR3 has 14 amino acids. CDR3 sequence: CAWSLRSANTEAFF. DNA of the CDR3: TGTGCCTGGAGTCTCAGGAGCGCCAACACTGAAGCTTTCTTT.